The entry that follows covers one T cell receptor (beta chain) sequence. Its antigen is not identified. The CDR3 contains 15 residues. Cultured CD4+ T cells had their DNA profiled by the Oncomine TCR Beta short-read assay. MiXCR, applied by TCRdb to the PCR reads, yields one record per CDR3 protein. This table has 20,000 to 30,000 distinct CDR3 sequences, around 30% appearing once. This sample is drawn from a study of vaccination and CD4 T cells after COVID-19. For the study at large: Overlapping peptides covering the spike proteins of SARS-CoV-2, HCoV-NL63, HCoV-OC43 and HCoV-229E were added to stimulate cells.

As to time point: late sampling 161 to 241 days after vaccination in three convalescent patients. The treatment was: approximately 11-day PBMC culture with coronavirus spike peptide pools or control peptides (ViraFEST assay). The culture of a few million PBMCs per well included 9.5 to 10 IU/ml IL-2 and about 9.9 ug/ml peptide pools. The clonotype comes from a human donor who had recovered from COVID-19. Sequences were derived from CD4+ T cells from blood, cultured in vitro, sampled about 7 months after SARS-CoV-2 vaccination. The V and J genes are TRBV21-1 and TRBJ2-7; TRBD1 reflects the table's D call only, with no check against the DNA. TRBV21-1 is deemed a pseudogene. CDR3 amino acids: CASSSRDRANYEQYF. CDR3 DNA sequence: TGTGCCAGCAGCAGCCGTGACAGGGCTAACTACGAGCAGTACTTC.